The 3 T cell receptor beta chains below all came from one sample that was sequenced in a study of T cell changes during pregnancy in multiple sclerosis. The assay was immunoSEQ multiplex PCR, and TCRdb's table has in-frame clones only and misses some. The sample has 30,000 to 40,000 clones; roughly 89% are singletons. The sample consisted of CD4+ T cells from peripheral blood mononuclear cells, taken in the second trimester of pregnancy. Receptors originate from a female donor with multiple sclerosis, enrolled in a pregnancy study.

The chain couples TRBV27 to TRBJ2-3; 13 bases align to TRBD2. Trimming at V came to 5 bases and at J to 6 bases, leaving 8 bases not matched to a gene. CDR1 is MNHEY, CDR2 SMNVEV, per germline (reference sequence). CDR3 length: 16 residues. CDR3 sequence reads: CASSRRTSGSGDTQYF. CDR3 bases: TGTGCCAGCAGTCGACGGACTAGCGGGAGTGGGGATACGCAGTATTTT.

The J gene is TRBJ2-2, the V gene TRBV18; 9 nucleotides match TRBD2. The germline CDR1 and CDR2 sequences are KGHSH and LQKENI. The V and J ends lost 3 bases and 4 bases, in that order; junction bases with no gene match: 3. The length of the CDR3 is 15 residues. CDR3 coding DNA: TGTGCCAGCTCACCCTTAGCGGGAGCCACCGGGGAGCTGTTTTTT. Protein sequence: CASSPLAGATGELFF.

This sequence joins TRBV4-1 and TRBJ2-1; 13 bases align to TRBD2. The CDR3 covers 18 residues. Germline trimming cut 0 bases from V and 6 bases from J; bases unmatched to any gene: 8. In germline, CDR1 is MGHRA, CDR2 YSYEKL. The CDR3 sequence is CASSQEGLAGAFVNEQFF. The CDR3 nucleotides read TGCGCCAGCAGCCAAGAAGGACTAGCGGGAGCTTTCGTCAATGAGCAGTTCTTC.